This TCR beta chain stems from a study of blood T cell repertoires in COVID-19. Assay: immunoSEQ multiplex PCR; the TCRdb copy retains only in-frame clones and omits some. The profile shows 81,000 or so clones, around 91% of them singletons. The CDR3 totals 18 residues. V was clipped by 2 bases and J by 6 bases; unmatched bases: 13. Germline lookup yields CDR1 LNHNV and CDR2 YYDKDF (reference sequence). The rearrangement joins TRBV15 to TRBJ1-4; TRBD1 agrees at 9 bases. Sequenced input: peripheral blood. The TCR originated in a man aged 70 or older with active or convalescent COVID-19. CDR3 sequence: CATSRKPGQGDKDEKLFF. The CDR3 bases are TGTGCCACCAGCAGAAAACCGGGACAGGGTGATAAAGATGAAAAACTGTTTTTT.